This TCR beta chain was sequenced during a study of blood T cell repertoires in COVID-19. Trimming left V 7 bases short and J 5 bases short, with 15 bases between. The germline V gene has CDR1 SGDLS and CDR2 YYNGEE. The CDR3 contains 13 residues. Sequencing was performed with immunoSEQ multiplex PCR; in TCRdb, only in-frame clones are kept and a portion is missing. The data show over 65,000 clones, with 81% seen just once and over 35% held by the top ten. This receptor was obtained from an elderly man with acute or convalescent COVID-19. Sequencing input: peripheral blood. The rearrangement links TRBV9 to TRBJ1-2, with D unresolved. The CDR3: CASSPDEGYGYTF. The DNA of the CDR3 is TGTGCCAGCTCCCCTGATGAGGGATATGGCTACACCTTC.